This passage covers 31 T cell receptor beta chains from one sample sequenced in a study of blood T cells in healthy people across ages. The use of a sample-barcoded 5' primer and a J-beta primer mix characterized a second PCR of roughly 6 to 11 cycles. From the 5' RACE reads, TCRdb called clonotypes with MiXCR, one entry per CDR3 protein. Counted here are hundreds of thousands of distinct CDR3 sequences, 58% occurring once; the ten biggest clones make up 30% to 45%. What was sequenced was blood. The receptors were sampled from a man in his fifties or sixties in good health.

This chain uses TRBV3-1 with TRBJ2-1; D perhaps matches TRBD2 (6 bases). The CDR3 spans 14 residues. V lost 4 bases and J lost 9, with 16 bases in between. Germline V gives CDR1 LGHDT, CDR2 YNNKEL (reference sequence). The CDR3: CASSPLEGLGEQFF. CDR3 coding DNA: TGTGCCAGCAGCCCTCTGGAGGGCCTAGGTGAGCAGTTCTTC.

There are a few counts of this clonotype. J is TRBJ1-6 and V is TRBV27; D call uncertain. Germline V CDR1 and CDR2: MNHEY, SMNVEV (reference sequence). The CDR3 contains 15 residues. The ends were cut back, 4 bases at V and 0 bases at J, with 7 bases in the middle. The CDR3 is CASSSVGSYNSPLHF. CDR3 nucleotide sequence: TGTGCCAGCAGTTCCGTGGGCTCCTATAATTCACCCCTCCACTTT.

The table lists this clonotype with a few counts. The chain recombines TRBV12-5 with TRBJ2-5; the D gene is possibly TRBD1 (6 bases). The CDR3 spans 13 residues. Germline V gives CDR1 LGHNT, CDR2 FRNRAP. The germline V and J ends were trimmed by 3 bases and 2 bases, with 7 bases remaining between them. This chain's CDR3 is CASGFGQQETQYF. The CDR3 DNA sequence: TGTGCTAGTGGTTTTGGACAGCAAGAGACCCAGTACTTC. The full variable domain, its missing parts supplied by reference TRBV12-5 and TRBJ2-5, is DARVTQTPRHKVTEMGQEVTMRCQPILGHNTVFWYRQTMMQGLELLAYFRNRAPLDDSGMPKDRFSAEMPDATLATLKIQPSEPRDSAVYFCASGFGQQETQYFGPGTRLLVL.

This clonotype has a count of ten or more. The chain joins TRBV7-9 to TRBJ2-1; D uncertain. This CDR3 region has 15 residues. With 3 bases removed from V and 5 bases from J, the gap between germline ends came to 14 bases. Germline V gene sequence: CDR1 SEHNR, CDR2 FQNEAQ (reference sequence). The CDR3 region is CASSFLRIADNEQFF. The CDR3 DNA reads TGTGCCAGCAGCTTCCTCCGGATCGCCGACAATGAGCAGTTCTTC.

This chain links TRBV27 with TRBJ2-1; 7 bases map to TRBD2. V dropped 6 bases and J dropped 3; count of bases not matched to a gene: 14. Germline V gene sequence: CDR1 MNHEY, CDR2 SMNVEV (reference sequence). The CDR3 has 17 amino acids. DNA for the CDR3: TGTGCCAGCAGCAACAAAGTTCGGGGGGTCAGCTACAATGAGCAGTTCTTC. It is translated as CASSNKVRGVSYNEQFF.

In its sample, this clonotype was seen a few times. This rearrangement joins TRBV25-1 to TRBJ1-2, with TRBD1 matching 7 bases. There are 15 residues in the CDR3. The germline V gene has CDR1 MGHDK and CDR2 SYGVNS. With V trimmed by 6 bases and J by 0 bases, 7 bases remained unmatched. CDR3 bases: TGTGCCAGCAGGGGGGACAGCATTGCTAACTATGGCTACACCTTC. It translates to CASRGDSIANYGYTF.

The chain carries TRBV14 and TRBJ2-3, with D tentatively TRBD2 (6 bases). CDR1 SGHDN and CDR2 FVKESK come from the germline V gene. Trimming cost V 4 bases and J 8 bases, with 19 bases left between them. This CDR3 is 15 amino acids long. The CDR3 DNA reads TGTGCCAGCAGCCGCGGGACCGACGGCCGGGGTACGCAGTATTTT. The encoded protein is CASSRGTDGRGTQYF.

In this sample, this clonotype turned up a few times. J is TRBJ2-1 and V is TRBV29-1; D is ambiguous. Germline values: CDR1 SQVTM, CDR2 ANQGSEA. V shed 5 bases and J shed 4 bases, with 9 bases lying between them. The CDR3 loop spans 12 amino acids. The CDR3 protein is CSVPAGYNEQFF. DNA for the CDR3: TGCAGCGTTCCGGCTGGATACAATGAGCAGTTCTTC.

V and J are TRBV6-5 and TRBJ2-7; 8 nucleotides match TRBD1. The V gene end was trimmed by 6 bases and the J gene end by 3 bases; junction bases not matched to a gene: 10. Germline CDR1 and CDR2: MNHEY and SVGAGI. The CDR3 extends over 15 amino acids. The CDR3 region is CASSLPRTGIYEQYF. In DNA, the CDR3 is TGTGCCAGCAGCCTACCCAGGACAGGGATCTACGAGCAGTACTTC.

The CDR3 here is CASSYPQGRDGYTF. The CDR3 bases are TGTGCCAGCAGTTATCCTCAGGGGAGGGATGGCTACACCTTC. This rearrangement joins TRBV6-6 to TRBJ1-2; possibly TRBD1 for D (6 bases). This CDR3 contains 14 residues. V lost 3 bases and J 6 bases, leaving 14 bases between the germline ends. CDR1 is MNHNY, CDR2 SVGAGI, per germline (reference sequence).

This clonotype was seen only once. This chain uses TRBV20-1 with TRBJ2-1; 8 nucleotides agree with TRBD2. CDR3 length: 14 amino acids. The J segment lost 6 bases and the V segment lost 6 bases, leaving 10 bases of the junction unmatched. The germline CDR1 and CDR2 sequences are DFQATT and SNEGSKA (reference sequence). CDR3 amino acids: CSAPGAGGRNEQFF. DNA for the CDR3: TGCAGTGCCCCCGGGGCGGGGGGCCGCAATGAGCAGTTCTTC.

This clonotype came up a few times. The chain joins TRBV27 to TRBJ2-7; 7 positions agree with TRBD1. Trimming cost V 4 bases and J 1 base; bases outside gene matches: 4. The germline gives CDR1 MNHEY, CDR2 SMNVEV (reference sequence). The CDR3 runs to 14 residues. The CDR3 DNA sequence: TGTGCCAGCAGTTATACGACAGGGTCCTACGAGCAGTACTTC. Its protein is CASSYTTGSYEQYF.

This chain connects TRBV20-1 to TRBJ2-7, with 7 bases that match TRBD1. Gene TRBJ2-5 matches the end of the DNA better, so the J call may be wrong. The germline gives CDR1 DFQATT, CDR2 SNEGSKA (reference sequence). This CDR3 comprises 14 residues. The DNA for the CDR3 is TGCAGTGCATTCCCTAGAGTGGACAGGGAGACCCAGTACTTC. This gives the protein CSAFPRVDRETQYF.

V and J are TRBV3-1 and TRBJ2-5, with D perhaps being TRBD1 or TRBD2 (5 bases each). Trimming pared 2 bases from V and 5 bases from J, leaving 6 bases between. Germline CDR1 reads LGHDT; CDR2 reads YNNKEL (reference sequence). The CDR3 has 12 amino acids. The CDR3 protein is CASSQWGETQYF. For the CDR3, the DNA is TGTGCCAGCAGCCAATGGGGGGAGACCCAGTACTTC.

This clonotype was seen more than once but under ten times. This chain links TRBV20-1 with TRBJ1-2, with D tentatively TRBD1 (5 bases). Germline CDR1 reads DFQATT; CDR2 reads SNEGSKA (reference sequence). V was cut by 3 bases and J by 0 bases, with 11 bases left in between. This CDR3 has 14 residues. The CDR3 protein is CSASLDRTNYGYTF. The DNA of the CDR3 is TGCAGTGCTAGTCTCGACAGAACTAACTATGGCTACACCTTC.

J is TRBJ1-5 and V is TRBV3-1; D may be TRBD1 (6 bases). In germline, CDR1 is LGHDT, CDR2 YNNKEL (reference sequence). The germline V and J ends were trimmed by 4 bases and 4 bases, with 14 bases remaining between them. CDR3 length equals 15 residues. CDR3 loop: CASSRGLRGNQPQHF. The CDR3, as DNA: TGTGCCAGCAGCCGAGGGTTGAGGGGGAATCAGCCCCAGCATTTT.

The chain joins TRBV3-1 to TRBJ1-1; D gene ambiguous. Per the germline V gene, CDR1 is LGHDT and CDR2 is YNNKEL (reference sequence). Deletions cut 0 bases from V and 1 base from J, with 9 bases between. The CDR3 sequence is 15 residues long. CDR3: CASSQDTGWNTEAFF. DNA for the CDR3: TGTGCCAGCAGCCAAGATACGGGTTGGAACACTGAAGCTTTCTTT.

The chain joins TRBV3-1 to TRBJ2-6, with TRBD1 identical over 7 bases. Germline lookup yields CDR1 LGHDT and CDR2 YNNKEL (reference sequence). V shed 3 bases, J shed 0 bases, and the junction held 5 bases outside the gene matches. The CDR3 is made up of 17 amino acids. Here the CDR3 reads CASSHRTGSSGANVLTF. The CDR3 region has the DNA TGTGCCAGCAGCCATCGGACAGGAAGCTCTGGGGCCAACGTCCTGACTTTC.

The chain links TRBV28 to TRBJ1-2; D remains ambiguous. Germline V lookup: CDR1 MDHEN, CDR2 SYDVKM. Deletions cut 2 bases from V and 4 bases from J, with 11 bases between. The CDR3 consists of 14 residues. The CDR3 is CASSLDGDVYGYTF. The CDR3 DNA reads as TGTGCCAGCAGTTTAGACGGCGATGTCTATGGCTACACCTTC.

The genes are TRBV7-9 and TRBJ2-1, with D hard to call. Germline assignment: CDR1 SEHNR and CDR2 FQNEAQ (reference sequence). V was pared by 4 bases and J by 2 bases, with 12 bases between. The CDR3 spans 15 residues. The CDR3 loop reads CASSSPPVAYNEQFF. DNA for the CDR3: TGTGCCAGCAGCTCCCCCCCGGTCGCCTACAATGAGCAGTTCTTC.

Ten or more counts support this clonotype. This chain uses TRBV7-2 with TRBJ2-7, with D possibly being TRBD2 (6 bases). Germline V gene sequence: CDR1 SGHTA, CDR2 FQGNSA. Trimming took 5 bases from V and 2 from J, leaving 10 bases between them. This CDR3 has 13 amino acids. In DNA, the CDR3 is TGTGCCAGCAGCCTGGGACTGGCCTACGAGCAGTACTTC. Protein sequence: CASSLGLAYEQYF.

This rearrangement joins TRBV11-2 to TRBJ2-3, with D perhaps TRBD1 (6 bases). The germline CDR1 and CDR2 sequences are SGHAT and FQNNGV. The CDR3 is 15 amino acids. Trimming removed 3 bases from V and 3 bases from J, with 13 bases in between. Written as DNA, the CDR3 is TGTGCCAGCAGCTTTTTCGGGACACGGACAGATACGCAGTATTTT. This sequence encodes CASSFFGTRTDTQYF.

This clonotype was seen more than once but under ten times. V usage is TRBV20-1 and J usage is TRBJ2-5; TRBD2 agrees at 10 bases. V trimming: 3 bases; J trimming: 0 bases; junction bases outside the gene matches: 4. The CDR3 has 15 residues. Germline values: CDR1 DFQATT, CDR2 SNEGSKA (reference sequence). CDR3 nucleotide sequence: TGCAGTGCTAGTGGGACTAGCGCCAACCAAGAGACCCAGTACTTC. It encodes CSASGTSANQETQYF.

The DNA for the CDR3 is TGCGCCAGCAGCTTGGCCAGGGGACTATCCTACGAGCAGTACTTC. It translates to CASSLARGLSYEQYF. The J gene is TRBJ2-7, the V gene TRBV5-1; tentatively, D is TRBD2 (7 bases). In germline, CDR1 is SGHRS, CDR2 YFSETQ. The CDR3 is made up of 15 amino acids. Trimming pared 0 bases from V and 1 base from J, leaving 11 bases between. The whole variable domain, filled in from reference TRBV5-1 and TRBJ2-7, reads KAGVTQTPRYLIKTRGQQVTLSCSPISGHRSVSWYQQTPGQGLQFLFEYFSETQRNKGNFPGRFSGRQFSNSRSEMNVSTLELGDSALYLCASSLARGLSYEQYFGPGTRLTVT.

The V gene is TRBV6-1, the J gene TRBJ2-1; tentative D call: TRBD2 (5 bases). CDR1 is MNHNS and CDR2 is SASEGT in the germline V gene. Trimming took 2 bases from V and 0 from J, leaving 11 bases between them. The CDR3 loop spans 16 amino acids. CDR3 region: CASSERRGSSYNEQFF. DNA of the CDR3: TGTGCCAGCAGTGAAAGGAGAGGGAGCTCCTACAATGAGCAGTTCTTC.

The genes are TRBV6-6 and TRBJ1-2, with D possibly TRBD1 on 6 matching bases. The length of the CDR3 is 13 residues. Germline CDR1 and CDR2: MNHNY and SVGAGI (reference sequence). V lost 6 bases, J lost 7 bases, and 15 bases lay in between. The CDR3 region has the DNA TGTGCCAGCAGAAAACAGGGTTCGATTGGCTACACCTTC. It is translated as CASRKQGSIGYTF.

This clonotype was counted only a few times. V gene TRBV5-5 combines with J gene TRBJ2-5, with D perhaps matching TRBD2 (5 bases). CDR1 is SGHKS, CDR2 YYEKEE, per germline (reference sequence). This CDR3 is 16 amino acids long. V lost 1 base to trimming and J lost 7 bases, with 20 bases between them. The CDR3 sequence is CASSLSQRGEAGTQYF. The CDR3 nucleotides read TGTGCCAGCAGCTTGTCGCAACGGGGTGAGGCGGGGACCCAGTACTTC.

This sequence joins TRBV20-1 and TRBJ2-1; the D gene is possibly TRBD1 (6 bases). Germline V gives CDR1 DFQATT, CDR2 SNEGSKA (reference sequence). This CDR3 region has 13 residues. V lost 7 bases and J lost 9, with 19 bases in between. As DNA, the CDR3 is TGCAGTGAAACCATTGTAGGGGGTAGTGAGCAGTTCTTC. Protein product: CSETIVGGSEQFF.

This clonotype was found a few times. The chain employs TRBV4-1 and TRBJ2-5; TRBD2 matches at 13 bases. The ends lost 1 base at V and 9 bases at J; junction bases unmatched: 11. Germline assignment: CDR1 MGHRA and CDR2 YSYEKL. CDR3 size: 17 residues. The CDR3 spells CASSQVLRGTSGEAQYF. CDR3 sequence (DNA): TGCGCCAGCAGCCAAGTTTTGCGCGGGACTAGCGGGGAGGCCCAGTACTTC.

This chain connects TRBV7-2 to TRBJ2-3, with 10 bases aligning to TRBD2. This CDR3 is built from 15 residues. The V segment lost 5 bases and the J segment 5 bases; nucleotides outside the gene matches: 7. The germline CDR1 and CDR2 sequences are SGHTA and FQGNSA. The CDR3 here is CASSPGLALRDTQYF. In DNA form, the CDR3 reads TGTGCCAGCAGCCCGGGACTAGCGTTGAGAGATACGCAGTATTTT.

The CDR3 sequence is CASSWEGVVNYGYTF. The DNA for the CDR3 is TGTGCCAGCAGTTGGGAAGGGGTAGTTAACTATGGCTACACCTTC. This sequence joins TRBV7-2 and TRBJ1-2, with D possibly TRBD1 on 5 matching bases. CDR1 and CDR2 (germline): SGHTA, FQGNSA. CDR3 length: 15 residues. V lost 6 bases and J 1 base, leaving 15 bases between the germline ends.